What follows are 22 T cell receptor beta chains derived from one specimen sequenced in a study of blood T cell repertoires in COVID-19. Repertoires were generated with immunoSEQ multiplex PCR, while TCRdb's copy carries only in-frame clones and drops some. In the table there are 150,000 to 200,000 clones, approximately 85% of which are singletons. The sample taken for sequencing was peripheral blood. These TCRs come from a man in his 60s with acute or convalescent COVID-19.

The genes are TRBV19 and TRBJ1-2, with 8 bases that match TRBD1. Losses at the gene ends were 7 bases for V and 6 bases for J; bases not matched to a gene: 7. This CDR3 has 13 amino acids. The germline V gene has CDR1 LNHDA and CDR2 SQIVND (reference sequence). CDR3 protein: CASMGQVIHGYTF. The CDR3 DNA sequence: TGTGCCAGTATGGGACAGGTGATTCATGGCTACACCTTC.

CDR3: CASSYLTGGELFF. The CDR3 DNA reads as TGTGCCAGCAGTTACTTGACTGGCGGGGAGCTGTTTTTT. The chain employs TRBV6-5 and TRBJ2-2; no clear D. Germline V gene sequence: CDR1 MNHEY, CDR2 SVGAGI. The CDR3 length is 13 residues. Trimming removed 1 base at V and 7 bases at J, with 7 bases between.

The chain couples TRBV11-2 to TRBJ2-1, with 9 bases aligning to TRBD2. The CDR3 consists of 18 residues. Germline CDR1 and CDR2: SGHAT and FQNNGV. J was trimmed by 7 bases and V by 5 bases; bases with no gene match: 18. The CDR3 region has the DNA TGTGCCAGCAGCGATCGTAGCGGGAGTCGAAAAATTGGGAATGAGCAGTTCTTC. Translation: CASSDRSGSRKIGNEQFF.

V and J are TRBV19 and TRBJ2-1; 10 bases are shared with TRBD1. The CDR3 contains 13 residues. Germline-derived CDR1 and CDR2 are LNHDA and SQIVND (reference sequence). V dropped 7 bases and J dropped 4; count of bases not matched to a gene: 1. CDR3 sequence (DNA): TGTGCCAGTAAGGGACAGGGGTACAATGAGCAGTTCTTC. Translation gives CASKGQGYNEQFF.

The chain links TRBV18 to TRBJ2-1; no reliable D call. Germline V CDR1 and CDR2: KGHSH, LQKENI. Deletions cut 4 bases from V and 9 bases from J, with 10 bases between. The CDR3 loop spans 12 amino acids. CDR3 protein: CASSRRPGEQFF. The CDR3, as DNA: TGTGCCAGCTCACGCCGGCCGGGTGAGCAGTTCTTC.

This sequence joins TRBV7-9 and TRBJ2-7, with D possibly being TRBD1 (6 bases). V lost 1 base, J lost 4 bases, and 11 bases lay in between. CDR3 length: 14 amino acids. Germline V gene sequence: CDR1 SEHNR, CDR2 FQNEAQ (reference sequence). The CDR3 reads CASSLGGTYYEQYF. DNA of the CDR3: TGTGCCAGCAGCTTAGGAGGGACATATTACGAGCAGTACTTC.

For the CDR3, the DNA is TGCAGCGTTGGGGGACACAACTCCTACGAGCAGTACTTC. It specifies CSVGGHNSYEQYF. This chain connects TRBV29-1 to TRBJ2-7, with a tentative D call TRBD1 (6 bases). Germline-derived CDR1 and CDR2 are SQVTM and ANQGSEA. V lost 4 bases to trimming and J lost 0 bases, with 10 bases between them. This CDR3 is 13 amino acids long.

The rearrangement uses TRBV19 and TRBJ2-7, with 10 bases that match TRBD1. The CDR3 loop spans 17 amino acids. The junction had 14 bases not matched to a gene; V was cut back by 5 bases and J by 4 bases. Germline CDR1 and CDR2: LNHDA and SQIVND (reference sequence). CDR3 bases: TGTGCCAGTAGTCCGAATCGACCCGGGACAGGGGTGTACGAGCAGTACTTC. It codes for CASSPNRPGTGVYEQYF. The whole variable domain, remainder taken from reference TRBV19 and TRBJ2-7, is DGGITQSPKYLFRKEGQNVTLSCEQNLNHDAMYWYRQDPGQGLRLIYYSQIVNDFQKGDIAEGYSVSREKKESFPLTVTSAQKNPTAFYLCASSPNRPGTGVYEQYFGPGTRLTVT.

This rearrangement joins TRBV7-9 to TRBJ2-1; 7 bases match TRBD2. There are 11 residues in the CDR3. From germline, CDR1 is SEHNR and CDR2 FQNEAQ (reference sequence). The V segment lost 8 bases and the J segment 15 bases; nucleotides outside the gene matches: 10. CDR3 DNA: TGTGCCAGCTGCGGGGGACCGCAAGCGTTCTTC. It specifies CASCGGPQAFF.

This clone was observed once. This rearrangement joins TRBV7-9 to TRBJ2-1; D not resolved. V lost 1 base and J 12 bases, leaving 7 bases between the germline ends. Germline V gene data show CDR1 as SEHNR and CDR2 as FQNEAQ (reference sequence). The CDR3 covers 11 residues. In DNA form, the CDR3 reads TGTGCCAGCAGCTTAGGTCCCCTGCAGTTCTTC. It codes for CASSLGPLQFF.

The table lists this clone with a count of one. The J gene is TRBJ2-2, the V gene TRBV7-2; TRBD2 aligns across 7 bases. With 4 bases clipped from V and 0 bases from J, the junction kept 11 bases outside the gene matches. The CDR3 has 18 amino acids. The germline V gene encodes CDR1 SGHTA and CDR2 FQGNSA. The CDR3 nucleotides are TGTGCCAGCAGCTCGCACCTACTAGCGTATGCGAACACCGGGGAGCTGTTTTTT. Its protein is CASSSHLLAYANTGELFF.

The chain joins TRBV28 to TRBJ2-3; the D gene is possibly TRBD2 (5 bases). The CDR3 contains 12 residues. V was clipped by 6 bases and J by 3 bases, with 7 bases between them. Germline V lookup: CDR1 MDHEN, CDR2 SYDVKM. CDR3 sequence reads: CASRRGTDTQYF. The DNA for the CDR3 is TGTGCCAGCAGGAGAGGGACAGATACGCAGTATTTT. Full variable domain (remainder filled in from reference TRBV28 and TRBJ2-3): DVKVTQSSRYLVKRTGEKVFLECVQDMDHENMFWYRQDPGLGLRLIYFSYDVKMKEKGDIPEGYSVSREKKERFSLILESASTNQTSMYLCASRRGTDTQYFGPGTRLTVL.

This chain joins TRBV5-1 and TRBJ2-5; TRBD1 agrees at 7 bases. Germline V CDR1 and CDR2: SGHRS, YFSETQ. CDR3 length: 14 amino acids. V lost 4 bases and J lost 1; bases outside the gene matches: 4. The CDR3 region has the DNA TGCGCCAGCAGCCCTGGGACAGCCCAAGAGACCCAGTACTTC. Translated: CASSPGTAQETQYF.

The chain is built from TRBV2 and TRBJ1-5; the D gene is possibly TRBD1 (5 bases). The CDR3 totals 13 residues. Germline CDR1 reads SNHLY; CDR2 reads FYNNEI. Trimming took off 5 bases at V and 4 bases at J, with 9 bases between the two ends. The CDR3 DNA follows: TGTGCCAGCAGTCCAGGGACTAATCAGCCCCAGCATTTT. Translating gives CASSPGTNQPQHF.

CDR3 coding DNA: TGCGCCAGCAGCCACCCGACTAGCGGGAGGGACAATGAGCAGTTCTTC. Translated: CASSHPTSGRDNEQFF. The chain links TRBV4-1 to TRBJ2-1; 14 positions match TRBD2. V was clipped by 3 bases and J by 5 bases; unmatched bases: 3. From germline, CDR1 is MGHRA and CDR2 YSYEKL. The CDR3 is made up of 16 amino acids.

The chain links TRBV9 to TRBJ1-1; TRBD1 aligns across 8 bases. J was trimmed by 3 bases and V by 0 bases; bases with no gene match: 4. The CDR3 is made up of 15 amino acids. Germline loops: CDR1 SGDLS, CDR2 YYNGEE. The CDR3 reads CASSVDQTGDTEAFF. In DNA, the CDR3 is TGTGCCAGCAGCGTAGACCAGACAGGGGACACTGAAGCTTTCTTT.

This clone was found once. The rearrangement uses TRBV6-5 and TRBJ1-2, with D tentatively TRBD1 (6 bases). The CDR3 totals 14 residues. Germline V gives CDR1 MNHEY, CDR2 SVGAGI. V lost 0 bases and J 4 bases, leaving 9 bases between the germline ends. The CDR3 nucleotides are TGTGCCAGCAGTTACTCCCGGACAGCCTATGGCTACACCTTC. Translated, it gives CASSYSRTAYGYTF.

V gene TRBV19 combines with J gene TRBJ2-6; 7 bases match TRBD2. The junction had 3 bases not matched to a gene; V was cut back by 7 bases and J by 0 bases. Germline-derived CDR1 and CDR2 are LNHDA and SQIVND (reference sequence). This CDR3 is built from 15 residues. DNA for the CDR3: TGTGCCAGTACCATAGCGGGCTCTGGGGCCAACGTCCTGACTTTC. This encodes CASTIAGSGANVLTF.

This clone was detected once. V usage is TRBV14 and J usage is TRBJ1-3; D is unclear. V was shortened by 4 bases and J by 3 bases, with 7 bases between the two germline ends. CDR3 length: 13 amino acids. Germline CDR1 is SGHDN and CDR2 is FVKESK. CDR3 protein: CASSLIFGNTIYF. CDR3 DNA sequence: TGTGCCAGCAGCCTCATTTTTGGAAACACCATATATTTT.

This chain joins TRBV24-1 and TRBJ1-2; 8 bases are a match to TRBD1. CDR1 and CDR2 from the germline V gene are KGHDR and SFDVKD. Trimming at V came to 2 bases and at J to 6 bases, leaving 7 bases not matched to a gene. This CDR3 comprises 15 residues. For the CDR3, the DNA is TGTGCCACCAGTGATTCGGTGGGACAGGTTGATGGCTACACCTTC. Translation gives CATSDSVGQVDGYTF.

The rearrangement joins TRBV18 to TRBJ2-1; the match to TRBD2 covers 9 bases. This CDR3 contains 17 residues. Germline V gene sequence: CDR1 KGHSH, CDR2 LQKENI. Trimming removed 1 base from V and 0 bases from J; junction bases left unmatched: 4. The CDR3 DNA is TGTGCCAGCTCACCACTAGCGGGAGATATCTCCTACAATGAGCAGTTCTTC. It encodes CASSPLAGDISYNEQFF. Full variable domain (missing parts from reference TRBV18 and TRBJ2-1): NAGVMQNPRHLVRRRGQEARLRCSPMKGHSHVYWYRQLPEEGLKFMVYLQKENIIDESGMPKERFSAEFPKEGPSILRIQQVVRGDSAAYFCASSPLAGDISYNEQFFGPGTRLTVL.

The chain couples TRBV6-5 to TRBJ1-2, with D uncertain. Germline CDR1 and CDR2: MNHEY and SVGAGI. CDR3 length equals 14 residues. With 0 bases removed from V and 4 bases from J, the gap between germline ends came to 9 bases. CDR3 nucleotide sequence: TGTGCCAGCAGTTACTCCCAGGTGACCTATGGCTACACCTTC. Its translation is CASSYSQVTYGYTF.